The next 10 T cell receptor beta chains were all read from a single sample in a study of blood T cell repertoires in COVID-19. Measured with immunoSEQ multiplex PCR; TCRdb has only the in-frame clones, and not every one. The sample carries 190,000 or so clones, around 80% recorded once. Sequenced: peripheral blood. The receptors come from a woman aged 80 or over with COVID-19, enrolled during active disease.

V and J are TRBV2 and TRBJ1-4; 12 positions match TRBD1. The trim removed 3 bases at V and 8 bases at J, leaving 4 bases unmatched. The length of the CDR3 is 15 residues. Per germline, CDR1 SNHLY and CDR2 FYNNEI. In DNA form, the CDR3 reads TGTGCCAGCAGTGACGGGACAGGGGGCTTCGAAAAACTGTTTTTT. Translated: CASSDGTGGFEKLFF.

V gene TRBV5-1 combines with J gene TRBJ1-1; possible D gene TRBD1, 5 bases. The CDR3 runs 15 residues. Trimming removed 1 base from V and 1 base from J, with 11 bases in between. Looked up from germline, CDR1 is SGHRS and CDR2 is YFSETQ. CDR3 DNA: TGCGCCAGCAGCTTGTCCCCCACAGGGAACACTGAAGCTTTCTTT. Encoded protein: CASSLSPTGNTEAFF.

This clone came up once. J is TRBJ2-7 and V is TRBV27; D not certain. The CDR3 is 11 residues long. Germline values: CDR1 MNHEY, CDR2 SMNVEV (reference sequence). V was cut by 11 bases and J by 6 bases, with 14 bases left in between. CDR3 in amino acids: CAPPRNLEQYF. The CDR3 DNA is TGTGCCCCCCCCAGGAACCTCGAGCAGTACTTC.

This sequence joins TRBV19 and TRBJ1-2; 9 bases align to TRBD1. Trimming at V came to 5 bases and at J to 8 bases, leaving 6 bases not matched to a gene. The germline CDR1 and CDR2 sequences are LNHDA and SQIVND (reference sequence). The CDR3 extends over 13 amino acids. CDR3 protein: CASSPDRGEGYTF. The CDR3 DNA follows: TGTGCCAGTAGTCCGGACAGGGGAGAGGGCTACACCTTC.

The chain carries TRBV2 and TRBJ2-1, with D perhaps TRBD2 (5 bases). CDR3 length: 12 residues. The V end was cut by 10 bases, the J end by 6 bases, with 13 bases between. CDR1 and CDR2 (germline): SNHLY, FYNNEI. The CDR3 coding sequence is TGTGCCACCCCGGGTCGGGGCAATGAGCAGTTCTTC. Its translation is CATPGRGNEQFF.

CDR3 coding DNA: TGTGCCTGGAGTGTGGGGGGGGAAGAGACCCAGTACTTC. It translates to CAWSVGGEETQYF. The chain couples TRBV30 to TRBJ2-5, with 7 nucleotides matching TRBD2. Per the germline V gene, CDR1 is GTSNPN and CDR2 is SVGIG (reference sequence). This CDR3 is built from 13 residues. Unmatched junction bases numbered 1, after V lost 0 bases and J lost 3 bases.

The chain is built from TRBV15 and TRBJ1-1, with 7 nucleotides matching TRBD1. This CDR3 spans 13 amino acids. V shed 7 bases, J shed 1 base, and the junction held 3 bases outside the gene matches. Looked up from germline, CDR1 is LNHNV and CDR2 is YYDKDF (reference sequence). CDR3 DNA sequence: TGTGCCACCATGGGACAGCCGAACACTGAAGCTTTCTTT. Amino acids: CATMGQPNTEAFF.

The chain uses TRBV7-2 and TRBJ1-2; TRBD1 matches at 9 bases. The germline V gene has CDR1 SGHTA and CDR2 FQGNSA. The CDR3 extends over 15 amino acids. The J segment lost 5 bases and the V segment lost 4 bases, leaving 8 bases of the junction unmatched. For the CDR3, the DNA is TGTGCCAGCAGCTCCGGGCTGGGACAGGGATATGGCTACACCTTC. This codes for CASSSGLGQGYGYTF.

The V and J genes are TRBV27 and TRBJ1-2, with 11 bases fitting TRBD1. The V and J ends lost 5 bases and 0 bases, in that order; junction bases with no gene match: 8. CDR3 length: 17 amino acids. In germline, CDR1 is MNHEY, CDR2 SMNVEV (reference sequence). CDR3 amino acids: CASSTRTGGPPNYGYTF. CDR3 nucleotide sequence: TGTGCCAGCAGTACCCGGACAGGGGGCCCTCCTAACTATGGCTACACCTTC.

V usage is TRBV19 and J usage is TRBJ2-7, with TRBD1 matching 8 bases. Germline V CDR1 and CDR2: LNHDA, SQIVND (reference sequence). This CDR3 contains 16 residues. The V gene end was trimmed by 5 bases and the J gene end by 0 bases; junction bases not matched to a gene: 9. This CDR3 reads CASSPREQGGSYEQYF. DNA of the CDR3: TGTGCCAGTAGTCCAAGAGAACAGGGGGGCTCCTACGAGCAGTACTTC.